This is a list of T cell receptor beta chains from one sample in a study of T cells expressing NK-cell markers. Each CDR3 protein gets one entry in TCRdb, which reprocessed the 5' RACE reads and gives no DNA. Its table lists 140,000 to 150,000 distinct CDR3 sequences. The sample consisted of blood T cells: a sorted CD56 or NKG2C T cell subset, CD4+ or CD8+ T cells, or bulk PBMC T cells (not recorded which). The source of these receptors is a man aged 18-30 years in good health. The CDR3 runs from the conserved cysteine through the conserved F or W. Fields, in order: V gene, J gene, CDR3 protein.

V: TRBV29-1; J: TRBJ1-5; CDR3: CSVEGGLNQPQHF
V: TRBV2; J: TRBJ1-2; CDR3: CASSEDGNNYGYTF
V: TRBV20-1; J: TRBJ2-2; CDR3: CSAGTSPTGELFF
V: TRBV5-5; J: TRBJ2-2; CDR3: CASSIPLAGQVNTGELFF
V: TRBV3-1; J: TRBJ2-7; CDR3: CASSQDQPHEQYF
V: TRBV6-4; J: TRBJ2-6; CDR3: CASARSSSGANVLTF
V: TRBV12-2; J: TRBJ2-1; CDR3: CASRLGGSRPYNEQFF
V: TRBV9; J: TRBJ2-2; CDR3: CASSEQGVSTGELFF
V: TRBV6-1; J: TRBJ2-7; CDR3: CASSATSGSYEQYF
V: TRBV20-1; J: TRBJ2-1; CDR3: CSAGSGTSGSSYNEQFF
V: TRBV27; J: TRBJ2-7; CDR3: CASSSTGAGEQYF
V: TRBV18; J: TRBJ2-1; CDR3: CASSPRQGENNEQFF
V: TRBV12-3/TRBV12-4; J: TRBJ2-1; CDR3: CASSQAGGYYNEQFF
V: TRBV27; J: TRBJ2-1; CDR3: CASSLLRDREIEQFF
V: TRBV7-9; J: TRBJ1-1; CDR3: CASQGAGGTEAFF
V: TRBV20-1; J: TRBJ1-5; CDR3: CSARDRARQPNNQPQHF
V: TRBV3-1; J: TRBJ2-5; CDR3: CASSQSAASGSQLGETQYF
V: TRBV15; J: TRBJ1-1; CDR3: CATSSPLGRNTEAFF
V: TRBV29-1; J: TRBJ2-3; CDR3: CSVEGTATDTQYF
V: TRBV6-1; J: TRBJ2-1; CDR3: CASTPVGGTGAFF
V: TRBV2; J: TRBJ2-3; CDR3: CASTDWGQSRLAGADTQYF